The rows below give T cell receptor beta chains drawn from one sample of a study of PD-1 blockade in classical Hodgkin lymphoma. Sequenced by immunoSEQ multiplex PCR; TCRdb stores in-frame clones only, minus some. The repertoire holds about 15,000 clones, with roughly 83% as singletons. Sequencing was performed on peripheral blood mononuclear cells (PBMCs), taken before the second cycle of nivolumab. The receptor set was obtained from a human donor with classical Hodgkin lymphoma. The CDR3 runs from the conserved cysteine through the conserved F or W. D genes are given only for firm matches. Only some rows state a clone size, as once, few, many or a class for expanded clones.

>TRBV28|NA|TRBD2|TRBJ2-7
CASTKAGGKPEQYF
TGTGCCAGCACAAAAGCGGGAGGAAAGCCCGAGCAGTACTTC
>TRBV11-2|NA|NA|TRBJ2-3
CASSPQGPDTQYF
TGTGCCAGCAGCCCGCAGGGTCCAGATACGCAGTATTTT
>TRBV11-2|NA|NA|TRBJ2-3
CASSSDPTDTQYF
TGTGCCAGCAGCTCGGACCCTACAGATACGCAGTATTTT
>TRBV6-6|few|TRBD1|TRBJ2-7
CASALTGTGGYEQYF
TGTGCCAGCGCCCTCACGGGGACAGGGGGCTACGAGCAGTACTTC
>TRBV27|NA|TRBD2|TRBJ2-7
CASRGTSGPKYYYEQYF
TGTGCCAGCAGGGGGACTAGCGGTCCTAAATATTACTACGAGCAGTACTTC
>TRBV25-1|NA|TRBD1|TRBJ1-2
CASSSSPAGTGDGYTF
TGTGCCAGCAGTTCCTCACCTGCTGGGACAGGTGATGGCTACACCTTC
>TRBV5-1|once|TRBD2|TRBJ2-7
CASSLALGGGETTYEQYF
TGCGCCAGCAGCTTGGCGCTTGGGGGGGGAGAAACCACCTACGAGCAGTACTTC
>TRBV11-2|NA|NA|TRBJ1-1
CASSLLTTYRVVNTEAFF
TGTGCCAGCAGCTTACTTACGACCTACAGGGTTGTGAACACTGAAGCTTTCTTT
>TRBV11-2|few|NA|TRBJ1-1
CASSLLRNTEAFF
TGTGCCAGCAGCTTGCTGCGGAACACTGAAGCTTTCTTT
>TRBV5-1|NA|NA|TRBJ2-3
CASSEGRGRTDTQYF
TGCGCCAGCAGCGAGGGACGGGGCCGCACAGATACGCAGTATTTT
>TRBV27|NA|NA|TRBJ2-3
CASSLGSSQTYTDTQYF
TGTGCCAGCAGTTTAGGGAGCAGCCAAACCTACACAGATACGCAGTATTTT
>TRBV4-2|NA|NA|TRBJ2-7
CASRDPLSEGQYF
TGTGCCAGCAGGGACCCCCTTTCGGAGGGGCAGTACTTC
>TRBV30|NA|NA|TRBJ1-2
CAWSTPDRSNYGYTF
TGTGCCTGGAGTACTCCGGACAGATCTAACTATGGCTACACCTTC
>TRBV10-1|NA|NA|TRBJ2-4
CASSLAYWDKNIQYF
TGCGCCAGCAGTTTGGCCTACTGGGACAAAAACATTCAGTACTTC
>TRBV5-1|NA|NA|TRBJ2-5
CASSPTGNPMSLQETQYF
TGCGCCAGCAGCCCTACAGGGAACCCAATGTCCCTCCAAGAGACCCAGTACTTC
>TRBV5-5|NA|TRBD2|TRBJ2-5
CASSPPGGGRTLWTQYF
TGTGCCAGCAGCCCGCCCGGGGGGGGGAGAACCTTGTGGACCCAGTACTTC
>TRBV5-1|NA|TRBD1|TRBJ1-2
CASSRDRGGKANYGYTF
TGCGCCAGCAGCCGGGACAGGGGCGGGAAGGCTAACTATGGCTACACCTTC
>TRBV19|NA|NA|TRBJ2-1
CASSIPGYNEQFF
TGTGCCAGTAGTATTCCCGGGTACAATGAGCAGTTCTTC
>TRBV2|NA|TRBD2|TRBJ2-1
CASSDGGRGVNEQFF
TGTGCCAGCAGTGATGGCGGGAGGGGGGTCAATGAGCAGTTCTTC
>TRBV4-1|NA|TRBD2|TRBJ2-3
CASSQVIRTSGRPVDTQYF
TGCGCCAGCAGCCAAGTAATCAGGACTAGCGGGAGACCCGTGGATACGCAGTATTTT
>TRBV12-5|NA|NA|TRBJ1-1
CASGIRGLNTEAFF
TGTGCTAGTGGTATCAGGGGCTTGAACACTGAAGCTTTCTTT
>TRBV6-5|NA|NA|TRBJ1-2
CASSYSSGLNYGYTF
TGTGCCAGCAGTTACTCCAGCGGGCTAAACTATGGCTACACCTTC
>TRBV2|NA|NA|TRBJ2-3
CASRVSATDTQYF
TGTGCCAGCAGGGTCTCCGCCACAGATACGCAGTATTTT
>TRBV5-1|NA|TRBD2|TRBJ2-3
CASSLAGSGSSTDTQYF
TGCGCCAGCAGCTTGGCCGGGAGCGGGAGTAGCACAGATACGCAGTATTTT
>TRBV19|NA|TRBD1|TRBJ2-2
CASSIDRGLTGELFF
TGTGCCAGTAGTATCGACAGGGGGCTTACCGGGGAGCTGTTTTTT
>TRBV7-7|NA|TRBD2|TRBJ2-3
CASSPHLGLVGSDTQYF
TGTGCTAGCAGCCCCCACCTCGGACTAGTGGGGTCAGATACGCAGTATTTT
>TRBV7-6|NA|TRBD2|TRBJ2-1
CASSLGLAVGNEQFF
TGTGCCAGCAGCTTGGGACTAGCGGTAGGGAATGAGCAGTTCTTC
>TRBV21-1|NA|NA|TRBJ2-3
CASSKRRRPDTQYF
TGTGCCAGCAGCAAGCGGAGGCGCCCAGATACGCAGTATTTT
>TRBV7-3|NA|NA|TRBJ2-7
CASSSGPHGEQYF
TGTGCCAGCAGCTCCGGACCCCACGGCGAGCAGTACTTC
>TRBV27|NA|NA|TRBJ1-2
CASSPLDRPGYTF
TGTGCCAGCAGTCCGCTTGACAGGCCCGGCTACACCTTC
>TRBV9|NA|NA|TRBJ1-2
CASSGGLVPVGYTF
TGTGCCAGCAGCGGGGGACTCGTCCCTGTTGGCTACACCTTC
>TRBV9|NA|NA|TRBJ2-1
CASSVPNSVRSNEQFF
TGTGCCAGCAGCGTTCCCAACTCTGTAAGGTCCAATGAGCAGTTCTTC
>TRBV16|NA|NA|TRBJ2-7
CASSPYYEQYF
TGTGCCAGCAGCCCCTACTACGAGCAGTACTTC
>TRBV29-1|NA|NA|TRBJ2-3
CSVSGIHTDTQYF
TGCAGCGTATCCGGGATCCACACAGATACGCAGTATTTT
>TRBV11-3|NA|NA|TRBJ2-5
CASSPYQETQYF
TGTGCCAGCAGCCCGTACCAAGAGACCCAGTACTTC
>TRBV11-2|NA|NA|TRBJ1-2
CASSPETEYGYTF
TGTGCCAGCAGCCCCGAAACAGAATATGGCTACACCTTC
>TRBV6-5|NA|NA|TRBJ1-2
CASSYSKTTYGYTF
TGTGCCAGCAGTTACTCGAAGACAACCTATGGCTACACCTTC
>TRBV2|once|TRBD2|TRBJ2-5
CASRPRGGETQYF
TGTGCCAGCAGGCCTCGGGGGGGGGAGACCCAGTACTTC
>TRBV4-1|NA|TRBD2|TRBJ2-5
CASSRLAGEETQYF
TGCGCCAGCAGCCGACTAGCGGGAGAAGAGACCCAGTACTTC
>TRBV10-2|NA|NA|TRBJ1-5
CASSGSGGWQPQHF
TGCGCCAGCAGTGGGTCTGGGGGGTGGCAGCCCCAGCATTTT
>TRBV7-2|NA|NA|TRBJ2-7
CASSFIAEGTYEQYF
TGTGCCAGCAGCTTTATAGCGGAGGGGACCTACGAGCAGTACTTC
>TRBV5-1|NA|NA|TRBJ2-3
CASSLMSGASSTDTQYF
TGCGCCAGCAGCTTGATGAGTGGCGCCTCTAGCACAGATACGCAGTATTTT
>TRBV5-1|once|NA|TRBJ2-2
CATKHGTAGTGELFF
TGCGCCACCAAACACGGGACAGCGGGCACCGGGGAGCTGTTTTTT
>TRBV18|NA|NA|TRBJ2-1
CASWGGSYNEQFF
TGTGCCAGCTGGGGAGGCTCCTACAATGAGCAGTTCTTC
>TRBV6-1|NA|NA|TRBJ1-2
CASSEGGRAYGYTF
TGTGCCAGCAGTGAAGGGGGCAGGGCCTATGGCTACACCTTC
>TRBV28|NA|NA|TRBJ1-5
CASRRNQPQHF
TGTGCCAGCAGGCGAAATCAGCCCCAGCATTTT
>TRBV19|NA|TRBD1|TRBJ1-1
CASRPGQGAITEAFF
TGTGCCAGTAGGCCAGGACAGGGGGCGATCACTGAAGCTTTCTTT
>TRBV7-3|NA|NA|TRBJ2-3
CASSLTTVTDTQYF
TGTGCCAGCAGCTTAACGACGGTGACAGATACGCAGTATTTT
>TRBV5-1|NA|TRBD2|TRBJ2-1
CASSRVTSGTYNEQFF
TGCGCCAGCAGCCGAGTGACTAGCGGGACTTACAATGAGCAGTTCTTC
>TRBV2|NA|NA|TRBJ1-2
CASSENKPGYTF
TGTGCCAGCAGTGAAAATAAACCGGGCTACACCTTC
>TRBV27|NA|NA|TRBJ1-1
CASSSRDPSYGDTEAFF
TGTGCCAGCAGTTCTCGGGACCCCAGTTATGGGGACACTGAAGCTTTCTTT
>TRBV27|once|NA|TRBJ2-5
CASSLGREFFVEQYF
TGTGCCAGCAGTTTAGGCCGGGAGTTCTTCGTAGAGCAGTACTTC
>TRBV28|NA|NA|TRBJ1-4
CASSELFRDKSLATNEKLFF
TGTGCCAGCAGTGAACTGTTCCGGGACAAGTCCCTTGCAACTAATGAAAAACTGTTTTTT
>TRBV2|NA|TRBD1|TRBJ2-1
CASSLQGYNEQFF
TGTGCCAGCAGCCTACAGGGGTACAATGAGCAGTTCTTC
>TRBV6-6|NA|NA|TRBJ1-2
CASTQVSNYGYTF
TGTGCCAGCACCCAAGTCAGTAACTATGGCTACACCTTC
>TRBV30|NA|TRBD2|TRBJ2-3
CAWSLLAGASTDTQYF
TGTGCCTGGAGTCTCCTAGCGGGGGCTAGCACAGATACGCAGTATTTT
>TRBV19|NA|NA|TRBJ2-1
CASRLTDVSYNEQFF
TGTGCCAGTAGGCTGACTGATGTCTCCTACAATGAGCAGTTCTTC
>TRBV30|NA|NA|TRBJ2-7
CAWDMGPLPGQYF
TGTGCCTGGGATATGGGACCTTTGCCTGGGCAGTACTTC
>TRBV30|NA|TRBD2|TRBJ2-1
CACGRGGHNEQFF
TGTGCCTGTGGACGGGGGGGCCACAATGAGCAGTTCTTC
>TRBV7-9|NA|TRBD1|TRBJ1-1
CASRWDREAFF
TGTGCCAGCAGGTGGGACAGGGAAGCTTTCTTT